This T cell receptor beta chain was identified during a study of response to subunit inactivated influenza vaccine. Study observations and caveats: Authors suggested few new T cells are recruited by each seasonal influenza vaccination.

As regards this clonotype: Its specificity is not known.

TCRdb reprocessed the RT-PCR reads via MiXCR and lists one record per CDR3 protein. The data contain under 800,000 distinct CDR3 sequences, approximately 15% of them singletons. The germline CDR1 and CDR2 sequences are SGHRS and YFSETQ. Trimming removed 0 bases at V and 3 bases at J, with 11 bases between. This CDR3 contains 15 residues. The rearrangement links TRBV5-1 to TRBJ2-3; D is uncertain. Specimen: PBMCs from blood, collected approximately 15 days before vaccination. The receptor was isolated from a man aged 45-60 years who received an inactivated influenza vaccine. This chain's CDR3 is CASSLVASGTDTQYF. As DNA, the CDR3 is TGCGCCAGCAGCTTGGTGGCTAGTGGAACAGATACGCAGTATTTT.